These 29 T cell receptor beta chains share one sample of origin, sequenced in a study of cytomegalovirus exposure and HLA in healthy donors. TCRdb keeps only in-frame clones here, not all; method: immunoSEQ multiplex PCR. The sample includes over 75,000 clones, 85% of them seen just once. The sequencing input was PBMCs. Every receptor here comes from a man in his late teens or twenties in good health and CMV-seropositive.

V and J are TRBV11-2 and TRBJ2-5; D is perhaps TRBD2 (5 bases). CDR3 size: 14 residues. Germline assignment: CDR1 SGHAT and CDR2 FQNNGV. Trimming left V 2 bases short and J 5 bases short, with 12 bases between. CDR3 amino acids: CASSLLAGGETQYF. CDR3 DNA: TGTGCCAGCAGCTTACTCGCGGGCGGGGAGACCCAGTACTTC.

The chain employs TRBV29-1 and TRBJ2-2; 7 bases match TRBD2. CDR1 SQVTM and CDR2 ANQGSEA come from the germline V gene. The CDR3 loop spans 17 amino acids. Trimming took 0 bases from V and 5 from J; bases not matched to a gene: 12. CDR3 residues: CSVEDRLGGGGTGELFF. The CDR3 DNA follows: TGCAGCGTTGAAGATAGACTCGGCGGGGGTGGGACCGGGGAGCTGTTTTTT.

V usage is TRBV2 and J usage is TRBJ1-4; 9 bases fit TRBD1. The CDR3 runs 15 residues. Losses at the gene ends were 6 bases for V and 7 bases for J; bases not matched to a gene: 9. Germline values: CDR1 SNHLY, CDR2 FYNNEI. The DNA for the CDR3 is TGTGCCAGCAGATCGTTTGGACAGGGGATTGAAAAACTGTTTTTT. The encoded protein is CASRSFGQGIEKLFF. Variable domain in full (rest from reference TRBV2 and TRBJ1-4): EPEVTQTPSHQVTQMGQEVILRCVPISNHLYFYWYRQILGQKVEFLVSFYNNEISEKSEIFDDQFSVERPDGSNFTLKIRSTKLEDSAMYFCASRSFGQGIEKLFFGSGTQLSVL.

The V and J genes are TRBV6-6 and TRBJ1-5; 7 positions agree with TRBD1. CDR3 length: 15 amino acids. CDR1 and CDR2 (germline): MNHNY, SVGAGI (reference sequence). The V gene end was trimmed by 2 bases and the J gene end by 4 bases; junction bases not matched to a gene: 5. The CDR3 DNA sequence: TGTGCCAGCAGTTACCTAGGACAGGCGAATCAGCCCCAGCATTTT. Translating it yields CASSYLGQANQPQHF.

The chain employs TRBV10-3 and TRBJ1-1, with D possibly TRBD1 on 5 matching bases. V was shortened by 0 bases and J by 8 bases, with 10 bases between the two germline ends. In germline, CDR1 is ENHRY, CDR2 SYGVKD. The CDR3 is made up of 13 amino acids. CDR3 in amino acids: CAISESGGLEAFF. The DNA for the CDR3 is TGTGCCATCAGTGAGTCCGGGGGGTTAGAAGCTTTCTTT.

The chain employs TRBV28 and TRBJ1-1; D may be TRBD1 (5 bases). This CDR3 has 14 residues. V was cut by 5 bases and J by 4 bases, with 14 bases left in between. Germline-derived CDR1 and CDR2 are MDHEN and SYDVKM. CDR3 amino acids: CASSERSGSTEAFF. The CDR3 DNA reads as TGTGCCAGCAGTGAAAGGTCAGGGTCCACTGAAGCTTTCTTT.

This chain uses TRBV5-1 with TRBJ1-4; 9 bases agree with TRBD1. Germline CDR1 and CDR2: SGHRS and YFSETQ. The CDR3 loop spans 19 amino acids. The trim removed 4 bases at V and 7 bases at J, leaving 20 bases unmatched. The DNA for the CDR3 is TGCGCCAGCAGCCTGCGTGGTAATGGAGCGGGACAGGGTGTTGAAAAACTGTTTTTT. This codes for CASSLRGNGAGQGVEKLFF. Combining the CDR3 with reference TRBV5-1 and TRBJ1-4 gives the whole variable domain KAGVTQTPRYLIKTRGQQVTLSCSPISGHRSVSWYQQTPGQGLQFLFEYFSETQRNKGNFPGRFSGRQFSNSRSEMNVSTLELGDSALYLCASSLRGNGAGQGVEKLFFGSGTQLSVL.

The chain couples TRBV12-5 to TRBJ1-1; D perhaps matches TRBD1 (6 bases). This CDR3 comprises 18 residues. Trimming took off 0 bases at V and 0 bases at J, with 17 bases between the two ends. Germline V gene sequence: CDR1 LGHNT, CDR2 FRNRAP. This CDR3 is CASGLVLAGQQMNTEAFF. CDR3 coding DNA: TGTGCTAGTGGTTTGGTACTGGCCGGACAGCAAATGAACACTGAAGCTTTCTTT.

The chain links TRBV4-2 to TRBJ2-7, with D possibly being TRBD1 (5 bases). Germline V gives CDR1 LGHNA, CDR2 YNFKEQ. Trimming took 0 bases from V and 2 from J, leaving 8 bases between them. This CDR3 has 14 residues. The CDR3 is CASSQDRATYEQYF. Here the CDR3 DNA reads TGTGCCAGCAGCCAAGACAGGGCTACCTACGAGCAGTACTTC.

The rearrangement uses TRBV30 and TRBJ2-4; 7 positions match TRBD1. The V gene end was trimmed by 1 base and the J gene end by 3 bases; junction bases not matched to a gene: 9. The germline V gene has CDR1 GTSNPN and CDR2 SVGIG (reference sequence). The CDR3 has 16 residues. The CDR3 sequence is CAWSEGDSQYKNIQYF. CDR3 DNA: TGTGCCTGGAGTGAGGGGGACAGCCAATACAAAAACATTCAGTACTTC. The full variable domain, rest sourced from reference TRBV30 and TRBJ2-4, is SQTIHQWPATLVQPVGSPLSLECTVEGTSNPNLYWYRQAAGRGLQLLFYSVGIGQISSEVPQNLSASRPQDRQFILSSKKLLLSDSGFYLCAWSEGDSQYKNIQYFGAGTRLSVL.

This clone has just a few counts. The chain links TRBV2 to TRBJ2-7, with 11 bases that match TRBD2. Germline-derived CDR1 and CDR2 are SNHLY and FYNNEI. After removal of 10 bases from V and 7 bases from J, the junction contained 9 bases not matched to a gene. This CDR3 comprises 13 residues. The DNA for the CDR3 is TGTGCCACCCTAGCGGGAGGCCGGAGGGAGCAGTACTTC. Its translation is CATLAGGRREQYF.

The V gene is TRBV10-3, the J gene TRBJ2-7, with TRBD1 matching over 8 bases. The CDR3 is 15 amino acids. The germline CDR1 and CDR2 sequences are ENHRY and SYGVKD. Trimming at V came to 3 bases and at J to 1 base, leaving 5 bases not matched to a gene. This CDR3 is CAISEGGQVSYEQYF. CDR3 coding DNA: TGTGCCATCAGTGAAGGGGGACAGGTATCCTACGAGCAGTACTTC.

J is TRBJ2-1 and V is TRBV6-5, with 8 bases aligning to TRBD1. Germline V gives CDR1 MNHEY, CDR2 SVGAGI. J was trimmed by 7 bases and V by 5 bases; bases with no gene match: 4. This CDR3 comprises 13 residues. The CDR3 region has the DNA TGTGCCAGCAGTGACCGGACAGGGAATGAGCAGTTCTTC. As protein: CASSDRTGNEQFF.

The sample holds a few counts of this clone. The chain uses TRBV28 and TRBJ1-5; D gene ambiguous. V gave up 0 bases and J gave up 0 bases, with 6 bases separating them. Per the germline V gene, CDR1 is MDHEN and CDR2 is SYDVKM. The length of the CDR3 is 15 residues. The CDR3: CASSLWTGSNQPQHF. The CDR3 DNA reads as TGTGCCAGCAGTTTATGGACTGGTAGCAATCAGCCCCAGCATTTT. Variable domain in full (rest from reference TRBV28 and TRBJ1-5): DVKVTQSSRYLVKRTGEKVFLECVQDMDHENMFWYRQDPGLGLRLIYFSYDVKMKEKGDIPEGYSVSREKKERFSLILESASTNQTSMYLCASSLWTGSNQPQHFGDGTRLSIL.

This clone was counted a single time. The chain employs TRBV10-1 and TRBJ2-3; 13 nucleotides match TRBD2. Looked up from germline, CDR1 is WNHNN and CDR2 is SYGVQD (reference sequence). Trimming at V came to 6 bases and at J to 6 bases, leaving 9 bases not matched to a gene. The CDR3 consists of 16 residues. CDR3 region: CASSDGLAGVDDTQYF. Written as DNA, the CDR3 is TGCGCCAGCAGCGATGGACTAGCGGGAGTTGATGATACGCAGTATTTT.

The J gene is TRBJ2-7, the V gene TRBV7-2; D possibly corresponds to TRBD2 (6 bases). Trimming left V 3 bases short and J 7 bases short, with 25 bases between. Germline values: CDR1 SGHTA, CDR2 FQGNSA. This CDR3 contains 17 residues. In nucleotides, the CDR3 is TGTGCCAGCAGCTTGCCACACAGAGGGACTCCCACCACAGAGCAGTACTTC. Amino acid sequence: CASSLPHRGTPTTEQYF.

The chain joins TRBV28 to TRBJ1-5; 7 nucleotides match TRBD1. The CDR3 contains 15 residues. V trimming: 7 bases; J trimming: 5 bases; junction bases outside the gene matches: 11. Germline V gene lookup returns CDR1 MDHEN and CDR2 SYDVKM. Here the CDR3 DNA reads TGTGCCAGCAATAGTGGCAGGGGGTTAGATCAGCCCCAGCATTTT. Protein sequence: CASNSGRGLDQPQHF. Drawing the rest from reference TRBV28 and TRBJ1-5, the complete variable domain is DVKVTQSSRYLVKRTGEKVFLECVQDMDHENMFWYRQDPGLGLRLIYFSYDVKMKEKGDIPEGYSVSREKKERFSLILESASTNQTSMYLCASNSGRGLDQPQHFGDGTRLSIL.

The rearrangement uses TRBV10-3 and TRBJ2-3; 13 nucleotides line up with TRBD2. The germline gives CDR1 ENHRY, CDR2 SYGVKD. V dropped 5 bases and J dropped 5; count of bases not matched to a gene: 4. The CDR3 length is 15 residues. The DNA for the CDR3 is TGTGCCATCAGTTCTACTAGCGGGAGGGAAGATACGCAGTATTTT. Translation gives CAISSTSGREDTQYF.

The chain couples TRBV2 to TRBJ2-7; possible D gene TRBD2, 7 bases. From germline, CDR1 is SNHLY and CDR2 FYNNEI. This CDR3 is 14 amino acids long. The V end lost 8 bases, the J end lost 2 bases, and 16 bases lay between the germline ends. CDR3 in DNA: TGTGCCAGCCAACGGGGGGCCCTTACCTACGAGCAGTACTTC. This sequence encodes CASQRGALTYEQYF.

The chain combines TRBV6-1 with TRBJ2-7; the D is unclear. Per the germline V gene, CDR1 is MNHNS and CDR2 is SASEGT. The CDR3 runs 15 residues. Trimming took 3 bases from V and 0 from J, leaving 12 bases between them. The CDR3 loop reads CASSEIPTLSYEQYF. CDR3 nucleotide sequence: TGTGCCAGCAGTGAGATCCCGACACTCTCCTACGAGCAGTACTTC.

The chain is built from TRBV27 and TRBJ1-2; 9 nucleotides align to TRBD1. V lost 8 bases and J lost 8; bases outside the gene matches: 9. Germline V gene data show CDR1 as MNHEY and CDR2 as SMNVEV (reference sequence). The CDR3 runs to 13 residues. The CDR3 spells CASGTGTGFGYTF. Written as DNA, the CDR3 is TGTGCCAGCGGGACCGGGACAGGGTTCGGCTACACCTTC.

This clone has a handful of counts. This chain links TRBV2 with TRBJ1-1, with D hard to call. Deletions cut 4 bases from V and 8 bases from J, with 8 bases between. The CDR3 runs 11 residues. Germline V CDR1 and CDR2: SNHLY, FYNNEI. CDR3 nucleotide sequence: TGTGCCAGCAGTGGAGGTCCGGAAGCTTTCTTT. Its protein is CASSGGPEAFF. The complete variable domain, with remaining parts taken from reference TRBV2 and TRBJ1-1, reads EPEVTQTPSHQVTQMGQEVILRCVPISNHLYFYWYRQILGQKVEFLVSFYNNEISEKSEIFDDQFSVERPDGSNFTLKIRSTKLEDSAMYFCASSGGPEAFFGQGTRLTVV.

This chain uses TRBV7-9 with TRBJ1-3, with 9 bases aligning to TRBD1. With V trimmed by 6 bases and J by 2 bases, 14 bases remained unmatched. The germline V gene has CDR1 SEHNR and CDR2 FQNEAQ (reference sequence). This CDR3 comprises 18 residues. CDR3 in amino acids: CASRPISGRDRAGNTIYF. CDR3 DNA sequence: TGTGCCAGCAGACCTATATCGGGACGGGACAGGGCTGGAAACACCATATATTTT.

The genes are TRBV2 and TRBJ1-4; 8 nucleotides line up with TRBD1. Germline CDR1 is SNHLY and CDR2 is FYNNEI. The CDR3 covers 15 residues. J gave up 8 bases and V 7 bases, and 12 bases lay outside the gene matches. CDR3 residues: CASKQDATGVEKLFF. The CDR3 region has the DNA TGTGCCAGCAAACAGGACGCGACAGGGGTCGAAAAACTGTTTTTT.

The V call is TRBV6-6, the J call TRBJ1-4, with 8 nucleotides matching TRBD1. Trimming at V came to 8 bases and at J to 4 bases, leaving 6 bases not matched to a gene. The CDR3 loop spans 14 amino acids. Looked up from germline, CDR1 is MNHNY and CDR2 is SVGAGI (reference sequence). The DNA for the CDR3 is TGTGCCAGCCGCGGGACAGGATATAATGAAAAACTGTTTTTT. Amino acids: CASRGTGYNEKLFF.

This clone was observed a handful of times. The chain uses TRBV6-1 and TRBJ1-2, with TRBD1 identical over 7 bases. The CDR3 loop spans 13 amino acids. Germline lookup yields CDR1 MNHNS and CDR2 SASEGT. With V trimmed by 6 bases and J by 6 bases, 7 bases remained unmatched. CDR3 protein: CASRTGILDGYTF. As DNA, the CDR3 is TGTGCCAGCAGGACAGGGATATTGGATGGCTACACCTTC.

In this sample, this clone turned up a few times. The chain carries TRBV5-5 and TRBJ1-1, with D possibly matching TRBD1 (5 bases). Germline assignment: CDR1 SGHKS and CDR2 YYEKEE (reference sequence). V lost 0 bases and J 1 base, leaving 13 bases between the germline ends. There are 16 residues in the CDR3. The CDR3 region is CASSLAEGLENTEAFF. CDR3 bases: TGTGCCAGCAGCTTGGCGGAGGGACTAGAGAACACTGAAGCTTTCTTT.

The chain joins TRBV27 to TRBJ2-3; 9 positions match TRBD1. CDR3 size: 15 residues. V trimming: 5 bases; J trimming: 3 bases; junction bases outside the gene matches: 6. Germline CDR1 MNHEY, CDR2 SMNVEV (reference sequence). The CDR3 sequence is CASSLRTGVTDTQYF. The CDR3 nucleotides read TGTGCCAGCAGTCTCCGGACAGGGGTGACAGATACGCAGTATTTT.

The J gene is TRBJ2-2, the V gene TRBV28, with 7 positions matching TRBD1. V dropped 6 bases and J dropped 7; count of bases not matched to a gene: 20. Germline CDR1 and CDR2: MDHEN and SYDVKM. The CDR3 extends over 18 amino acids. The CDR3 bases are TGTGCCAGCAGCCATAATAGGGGGCAGGGGGACACTTTCGGGGAGCTGTTTTTT. Its translation: CASSHNRGQGDTFGELFF.